This entry concerns a single TCR beta chain. The antigen is undetermined. The record originates from a study of cytomegalovirus exposure and HLA in healthy donors. Study observations and caveats: Rarity held for most TCR sequences, but there were some public TCRs that occurred in many donors. In vitro confirmation showed three CMV-associated chains to be CMV antigen specific. Overall, approximately 150 TCR beta chains were annotated as cytomegalovirus-associated.

The CDR3 runs to 13 residues. V lost 6 bases and J 3 bases, leaving 12 bases between the germline ends. Per germline, CDR1 SQVTM and CDR2 ANQGSEA. Separation from the roughly 690-subject first cohort characterized the roughly 120-subject validation cohort, to which the donors belonged. TCRdb keeps only in-frame clones here, not all; method: immunoSEQ multiplex PCR. The table includes more than 110,000 clones, 80% to 90% detected once. V usage is TRBV29-1 and J usage is TRBJ1-5; maybe TRBD1 (5 bases). The clonotype originates from a woman in her 30s in good health and CMV-seronegative. Sequences were obtained from PBMCs. Here the CDR3 DNA reads TGCAGCGTCAGGGCGAATGACAATCAGCCCCAGCATTTT. It specifies CSVRANDNQPQHF.